The 13 T cell receptor beta chains below all came from one sample that was sequenced in a study of T-cell memory formation after mild COVID-19. Via MiXCR, TCRdb re-called the 5' RACE reads, giving one row per CDR3 protein. This table holds about 200,000 distinct CDR3 sequences, over 9% found once. Input material: PBMCs or a T cell subset sorted from them (not recorded which). All receptors derive from a man younger than 35 who had mild COVID-19 (a few samples of this study predate the infection). Cell type and time point are not known.

The CDR3 DNA follows: TGTGCCTCCATGTCCGGGGGGCTCGGCACCGGGGAGCTGTTTTTT. It specifies CASMSGGLGTGELFF. The V call is TRBV7-2, the J call TRBJ2-2; TRBD2 is a possible D gene (7 bases). V shed 11 bases and J shed 4 bases, with 20 bases lying between them. Germline assignment: CDR1 SGHTA and CDR2 FQGNSA. The CDR3 extends over 15 amino acids.

This clonotype appeared a few times. V is TRBV5-5 and J is TRBJ2-2; weak D call: TRBD2 (7 bases). Trimming shortened V by 4 bases and J by 4 bases, and 14 bases separated the two germline ends. CDR1 is SGHKS and CDR2 is YYEKEE in the germline V gene (reference sequence). This CDR3 comprises 15 residues. As DNA, the CDR3 is TGTGCCAGCAGCCCGAGGGGGGGTCTCACCGGGGAGCTGTTTTTT. Encoded protein: CASSPRGGLTGELFF.

The rearrangement links TRBV30 to TRBJ2-7; D is unclear. Trimming stripped 2 bases from V and 3 bases from J, with 11 bases between. The V gene's germline CDR1 is GTSNPN and CDR2 SVGIG (reference sequence). CDR3 length: 13 residues. The CDR3 loop reads CAWSTTLRYEQYF. CDR3 sequence (DNA): TGTGCCTGGAGTACCACGTTGCGCTACGAGCAGTACTTC.

This clonotype has a count of ten or more. The V and J genes are TRBV18 and TRBJ2-1; TRBD2 aligns across 9 bases. There are 15 residues in the CDR3. The junction had 4 bases not matched to a gene; V was cut back by 3 bases and J by 4 bases. CDR1 KGHSH and CDR2 LQKENI come from the germline V gene. As DNA, the CDR3 is TGTGCCAGCTCACCGCGACTAGCGGATTACAATGAGCAGTTCTTC. This gives the protein CASSPRLADYNEQFF.

This clonotype has just a few counts. V is TRBV11-2 and J is TRBJ2-1; possible D gene TRBD2, 5 bases. The V gene's germline CDR1 is SGHAT and CDR2 FQNNGV. The CDR3 covers 15 residues. V shed 7 bases and J shed 0 bases, with 13 bases lying between them. CDR3 residues: CASITTGNSYNEQFF. The CDR3 DNA follows: TGTGCCAGCATCACGACGGGAAACTCCTACAATGAGCAGTTCTTC.

This clonotype was counted a few times. The chain couples TRBV5-6 to TRBJ1-2; D gene uncertain. The germline gives CDR1 SGHDT, CDR2 YYEEEE. The CDR3 length is 14 residues. V was shortened by 5 bases and J by 4 bases, with 15 bases between the two germline ends. Here the CDR3 reads CASSSFSVRYGYTF. CDR3 nucleotide sequence: TGTGCCAGCAGTTCATTTTCCGTCCGCTATGGCTACACCTTC.

This clonotype was detected only a few times. V usage is TRBV4-3 and J usage is TRBJ2-2, with D perhaps matching TRBD1 or TRBD2 (5 bases each). This CDR3 is 17 amino acids long. Germline CDR1 LGHNA, CDR2 YSLEER. V was cut by 1 base and J by 3 bases, with 15 bases left in between. The CDR3 loop is CASSQGRRGTYTGELFF. The CDR3, as DNA: TGCGCCAGCAGCCAAGGAAGAAGAGGGACCTACACCGGGGAGCTGTTTTTT.

The chain carries TRBV2 and TRBJ1-1; perhaps TRBD1 as D (5 bases). CDR1 SNHLY and CDR2 FYNNEI come from the germline V gene. The CDR3 is made up of 14 amino acids. V lost 10 bases, J lost 6 bases, and 21 bases lay in between. CDR3 in amino acids: CATRDGTALSEAFF. In nucleotides, the CDR3 is TGTGCCACCAGGGACGGGACGGCGTTATCTGAAGCTTTCTTT.

The chain is built from TRBV6-2 or TRBV6-3 and TRBJ2-7; D gene ambiguous. With 4 bases removed from V and 3 bases from J, the gap between germline ends came to 7 bases. The length of the CDR3 is 12 residues. Germline loops: CDR1 MNHEY, CDR2 SVGEGT. For the CDR3, the DNA is TGTGCCAGCAGTTCCAGACTCTACGAGCAGTACTTC. It translates to CASSSRLYEQYF.

This clonotype showed up just a few times. The CDR3 is CASSPPGGTVNTEAFF. CDR3 sequence (DNA): TGTGCCAGCTCACCACCCGGCGGGACGGTAAACACTGAAGCTTTCTTT. The V and J genes are TRBV18 and TRBJ1-1; D possibly corresponds to TRBD1 (5 bases). V was pared by 0 bases and J by 2 bases, with 13 bases between. In germline, CDR1 is KGHSH, CDR2 LQKENI. CDR3 length equals 16 residues.

The table lists this clonotype with a few counts. V usage is TRBV7-6 and J usage is TRBJ1-3; D possibly corresponds to TRBD1 (5 bases). Germline CDR1 and CDR2: SGHVS and FNYEAQ. The V end was cut by 5 bases, the J end by 5 bases, with 13 bases between. The CDR3 runs 14 residues. CDR3 amino acids: CASSRAGPRNTIYF. Written as DNA, the CDR3 is TGTGCCAGCAGCCGGGCGGGGCCGCGAAACACCATATATTTT.

The V gene is TRBV27, the J gene TRBJ1-2; D is perhaps TRBD1 (5 bases). The CDR3 contains 14 residues. The V gene's germline CDR1 is MNHEY and CDR2 SMNVEV (reference sequence). V was pared by 8 bases and J by 5 bases, with 18 bases between. As DNA, the CDR3 is TGTGCCAGCCGAGCATCGGGACGCTTATATGGCTACACCTTC. Translated: CASRASGRLYGYTF.

V and J are TRBV18 and TRBJ1-3, with D uncertain. Germline V gives CDR1 KGHSH, CDR2 LQKENI. This CDR3 comprises 15 residues. V lost 2 bases, J lost 4 bases, and 12 bases lay in between. The CDR3 DNA reads as TGTGCCAGCTCACCAACTTCCTGGACGGGAAACACCATATATTTT. This codes for CASSPTSWTGNTIYF.